Listed below are T cell receptor beta chains from one sample, sequenced in a study of graft-versus-host responses after intestinal transplantation. Some clones are missing from TCRdb's copy, which holds only in-frame ones; the method was immunoSEQ multiplex PCR. The table records some 95,000 clones, roughly nine tenths of them present only once. These TCRs' antigens remain unknown. The source was unstimulated CD8+ T cells sorted from spleen or lymph node cells, collected before intestinal transplant. The receptor source for this set is a human donor who received an intestinal transplant. CDR3s include the opening cysteine and the closing phenylalanine or tryptophan. A D gene is named only where the DNA matches it firmly. Expanded clones are given a class, and other clones once, few, many or no size at all.

j_gene | abundance | v_gene | d_gene | CDR3nt | CDR3aa
TRBJ2-7 | NA | TRBV2 | NA | TGTGCCAGCTGTTCTATAACTAGCACCTCCTACGAGCAGTACTTC | CASCSITSTSYEQYF
TRBJ1-1 | NA | TRBV6-5 | NA | TGTGCCAGCAGTTACGGGAGCCCTGAAGCTTTCTTT | CASSYGSPEAFF
TRBJ2-7 | NA | TRBV19 | TRBD2 | TGTGCCAGTAGTGAGGAAATAGCGGGGGAGTACGAGCAGTACTTC | CASSEEIAGEYEQYF
TRBJ2-7 | NA | TRBV30 | TRBD1 | TGTGCCTGGACCCCCACCCGGACAGGGGCCTACGAGCAGTACTTC | CAWTPTRTGAYEQYF
TRBJ2-3 | NA | TRBV7-2 | TRBD2 | TGTGCCAGCAGCGAGGGACTAGCGGGGGGATATACGCAGTATTTT | CASSEGLAGGYTQYF
TRBJ1-2 | NA | TRBV29-1 | TRBD1 | TGCAGCGTTCGACAGGGGGAGGAAGGCTACACCTTC | CSVRQGEEGYTF
TRBJ2-3 | NA | TRBV6-5 | TRBD1 | TGTGCCAGCAGTTTTACCGGGACAGTTCACACAGATACGCAGTATTTT | CASSFTGTVHTDTQYF
TRBJ2-1 | NA | TRBV9 | TRBD2 | TGTGCCAGCAGCGTAGGACTAGCGGGGGTTAGTGAGCAGTTCTTC | CASSVGLAGVSEQFF
TRBJ1-5 | NA | TRBV7-2 | TRBD1 | TGTGCCAGCAGCAAAACCGGGACAGATCAGCCCCAGCATTTT | CASSKTGTDQPQHF
TRBJ1-1 | NA | TRBV4-3 | NA | TGCGCCAGCAGCCAAGTCATGAACACTGAAGCTTTCTTT | CASSQVMNTEAFF
TRBJ1-2 | NA | TRBV4-3 | NA | TGCGCCAGCAGCCAAGATATCCGGAACTATGGCTACACCTTC | CASSQDIRNYGYTF
TRBJ1-2 | NA | TRBV6-5 | TRBD1 | TGTGCCAGCAGTTACGGGCAGGGGGCTGGCTACACCTTC | CASSYGQGAGYTF
TRBJ2-1 | NA | TRBV11-3 | TRBD2 | TGTGCCAGCAGCTTAAGGTGGGGACTAGCGGGAGTGGGAAATGAGCAGTTCTTC | CASSLRWGLAGVGNEQFF
TRBJ1-2 | NA | TRBV10-2 | NA | TGCGCCAGCAGTGAGCAGGCCTACTATGGCTACACCTTC | CASSEQAYYGYTF
TRBJ2-7 | NA | TRBV7-9 | NA | TGTGCCAGCAGCTTGGGGTACCGGGCCCAGGGCTACGAGCAGTACTTC | CASSLGYRAQGYEQYF
TRBJ1-1 | NA | TRBV13 | NA | TGTGCCAGCAGCTTAGAGCAGGGGAACACTGAAGCTTTCTTT | CASSLEQGNTEAFF
TRBJ2-3 | NA | TRBV30 | TRBD2 | TGTGCCTGGAGTGCCGAGGGTAGCGGGAGACCCCGGGTGGATACGCAGTATTTT | CAWSAEGSGRPRVDTQYF
TRBJ1-2 | NA | TRBV11-2 | TRBD1 | TGTGCCAGCAGCAACTCGGCAGAGCAGGGGGCTGAGTATGGCTACACCTTC | CASSNSAEQGAEYGYTF
TRBJ2-7 | NA | TRBV28 | NA | TGTGCCAGCAGTCCCGACAGATACGAGCAGTACTTC | CASSPDRYEQYF
TRBJ2-1 | once | TRBV30 | TRBD2 | TGTGCCTCCGATGGCGGGAGTATAAACTCCTACAATGAGCAGTTCTTC | CASDGGSINSYNEQFF
TRBJ2-1 | NA | TRBV11-2 | NA | TGTGCCAGCAGCTTAGATCTTCAAGAAGCGTACAATGAGCAGTTCTTC | CASSLDLQEAYNEQFF
TRBJ2-7 | NA | TRBV5-4 | NA | TGTGCCAGCAGTTTGGACAGATCCTACGAGCAGTACTTC | CASSLDRSYEQYF
TRBJ2-1 | NA | TRBV2 | TRBD2 | TGTGCCAGCAGTGCATTCCTAGCGGGACCATCCTACAATGAGCAGTTCTTC | CASSAFLAGPSYNEQFF
TRBJ2-2 | NA | TRBV4-1 | TRBD2 | TGCGCCAGCAGCCAAGTAGCGGGCGCGAACACCGGGGAGCTGTTTTTT | CASSQVAGANTGELFF
TRBJ2-1 | NA | TRBV5-5 | TRBD2 | TGTGCCAGCAGCTTGGAGCCTAGCGGGGGGGCCAATGAGCAGTTCTTC | CASSLEPSGGANEQFF
TRBJ1-2 | NA | TRBV6-5 | NA | TGTGCCAGCTGGGAGGGAGAGAAGGGCTACACCTTC | CASWEGEKGYTF
TRBJ1-2 | NA | TRBV6-5 | NA | TGTGCCAGCAGTTCGACGCCGACACCGAACTATGGCTACACCTTC | CASSSTPTPNYGYTF
TRBJ2-2 | few | TRBV6-1 | NA | TGTGCCAGCAGTGACGGGGTAAACACCGGGGAGCTGTTTTTT | CASSDGVNTGELFF
TRBJ2-7 | NA | TRBV4-1 | TRBD2 | TGCGCCAGCAGCCCTCGTGGCGGGGGTTCCTACGAGCAGTACTTC | CASSPRGGGSYEQYF
TRBJ2-3 | NA | TRBV5-6 | NA | TGTGCCAGCAGCTTGGGGACAATTAGCACAGATACGCAGTATTTT | CASSLGTISTDTQYF
TRBJ2-3 | NA | TRBV7-9 | NA | TGTGCCAGCAGCCTACCAGGCAACCTAGATACGCAGTATTTT | CASSLPGNLDTQYF
TRBJ1-3 | NA | TRBV5-5 | NA | TGTGCCAGCAGGGTAGACAGTACCCCTGGAAACACCATATATTTT | CASRVDSTPGNTIYF
TRBJ2-3 | NA | TRBV7-8 | NA | TGTGCCAGCAGCTTATTTCCCGGAGTTCGAGGAGATACGCAGTATTTT | CASSLFPGVRGDTQYF